The subject of this entry is one T cell receptor (beta chain). These data belong to a study of blood T cell repertoires in COVID-19. Sequencing used immunoSEQ multiplex PCR; TCRdb keeps in-frame clones, though not all of them. The sample lists tens of thousands of clones, about 85% occurring once. This sequence originates from a human donor in a cohort sampled during active COVID-19. The sequencing sample was made of peripheral blood.

Here the CDR3 DNA reads TGTGCCAGCAGCTTAGGAGTAGTTGGTCTCCAAGAGACCCAGTACTTC. As protein: CASSLGVVGLQETQYF. The chain uses TRBV7-7 and TRBJ2-5; no clear D gene. Germline CDR1 SSHAT, CDR2 FNYEAQ (reference sequence). Trimming removed 1 base at V and 1 base at J, with 13 bases between. The CDR3 totals 16 residues.